This record covers a single T cell receptor (beta chain). Its antigen remains unidentified. The PBMCs were sourced from fresh peripheral blood (approximately 9 ml). The source material, RNA transcripts, was used to amplify TCR beta CDR3 regions. RT-PCR in the first round (using the HTBI primer set) targeted the TCR CDR3. TCRdb reanalysed the multiplex PCR reads using MiXCR and keeps one entry per CDR3 protein. The table records 300,000 to 350,000 distinct CDR3 sequences, approximately 18% of them present only once. This entry is derived from a study of T cells in Graves' hyperthyroidism and ophthalmopathy. Study-wide context: Peripheral blood sampling occurred at initial diagnosis, before any treatment. Study-wide findings and caveats: Blood samples included most of the expanded thyroid clonotypes exceeding 0.001.

The TCR sequence derives from a woman between 45 and 60 years old with Graves' hyperthyroidism. Sequenced material: blood.

CDR3 amino acids: CASTNLQDSLGFF. In DNA, the CDR3 is TGTGCCAGCACCAACCTCCAGGACTCTCTTGGTTTCTTC. The chain joins TRBV6-2 or TRBV6-3 to TRBJ2-1; possible D gene TRBD2, 5 bases. Deletions cut 7 bases from V and 16 bases from J, with 23 bases between. The CDR3 has 13 amino acids. Germline CDR1 and CDR2: MNHEY and SVGEGT.